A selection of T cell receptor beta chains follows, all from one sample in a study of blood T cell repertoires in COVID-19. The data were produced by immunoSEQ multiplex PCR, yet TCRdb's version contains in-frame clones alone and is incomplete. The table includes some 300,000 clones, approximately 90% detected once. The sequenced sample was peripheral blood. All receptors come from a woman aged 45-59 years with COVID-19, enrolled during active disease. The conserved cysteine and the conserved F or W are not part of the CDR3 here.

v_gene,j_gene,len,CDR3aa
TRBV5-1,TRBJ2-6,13,ASSPGDSGANVLT
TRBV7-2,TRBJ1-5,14,ASSLNQGYSNQPQH
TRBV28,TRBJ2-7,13,ASSTGQGIRREQY
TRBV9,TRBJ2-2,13,ASSVDYANTGELF
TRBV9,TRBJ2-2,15,ASSPLLRGGGTGELF
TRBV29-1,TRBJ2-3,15,SVAGTTASLNTDTQY
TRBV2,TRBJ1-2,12,ASKPRTGVYGYT
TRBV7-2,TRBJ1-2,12,ASSLVLGGNGYT
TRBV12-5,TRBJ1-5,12,ASGLGSGNQPQH
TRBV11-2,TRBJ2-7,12,ASSFQGPRYEQY
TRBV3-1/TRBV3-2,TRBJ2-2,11,ASSAAGAGELF
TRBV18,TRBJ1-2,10,ASSEDRAGYT
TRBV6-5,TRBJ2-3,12,ASSYGTRGDTQY
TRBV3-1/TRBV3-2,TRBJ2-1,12,ASSQGTRRHEQF
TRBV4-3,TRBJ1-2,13,ASSQDRQGAWGYT
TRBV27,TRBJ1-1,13,ASRRAGTGTSEAF
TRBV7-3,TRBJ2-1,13,ASSPGTGVFNEQF
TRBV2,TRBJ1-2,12,ASSVEGSNYGYT
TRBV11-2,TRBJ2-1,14,ASSFNPGGSYNEQF
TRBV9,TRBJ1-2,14,ASSVASTSANYGYT
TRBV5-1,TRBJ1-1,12,ASSLGDRRTEAF
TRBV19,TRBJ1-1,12,ASTHTGPNTEAF
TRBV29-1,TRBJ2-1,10,SARRSRDEQF
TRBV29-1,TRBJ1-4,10,SVFTGNEKLF
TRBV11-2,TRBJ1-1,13,ASSLDGRGTPEAF